A selection of T cell receptor beta chains follows, all from one sample in a study of technical replicates of blood from a few donors. Using immunoSEQ multiplex PCR, the repertoire was profiled, and TCRdb retains in-frame clones only, with some absent. The sample has around 83,000 clones; approximately 90% are singletons. The sequenced material came from T cells isolated from PBMCs. These receptors all stem from a human donor in good health. Both conserved end residues are part of each CDR3. The D gene is left open where the match is weak. Some rows have no size entry. The others give once, few or many, or a class for an expanded clone.

len	abundance	j_gene	v_gene	d_gene	CDR3nt	CDR3aa
18	.	TRBJ1-5	TRBV7-9	.	TGTGCCAGCAGCTTAGGGCAGGGCGGGGAGCTAGGCAATCAGCCCCAGCATTTT	CASSLGQGGELGNQPQHF
15	.	TRBJ2-7	TRBV7-9	.	TGTGCCAGCAGCTTCGCAGAAAAGGGAGTCTACGAGCAGTACTTC	CASSFAEKGVYEQYF
18	.	TRBJ2-7	TRBV4-1	.	TGCGCCAGCAGCCCGAGAGGAACAGGGGACGGGAGGGACTTCGAGCAGTACTTC	CASSPRGTGDGRDFEQYF
14	.	TRBJ2-7	TRBV28	.	TGTGCCAGCAGTTTTTCGGACAGAGGGTACGAGCAGTACTTC	CASSFSDRGYEQYF
16	.	TRBJ1-2	TRBV2	TRBD1	TGTGCCAGCAGTGTTTGGGACAGGGTTAGAGACTATGGCTACACCTTC	CASSVWDRVRDYGYTF
11	.	TRBJ2-1	TRBV5-6	.	TGTGCCAGCAGCTTTGAGATTGAGCAGTTCTTC	CASSFEIEQFF
12	.	TRBJ2-7	TRBV4-1	.	TGCGCCAGCAGCCAAGATAATGACGAGCAGTACTTC	CASSQDNDEQYF
11	.	TRBJ2-7	TRBV7-6	.	TGTGCCAGCAGCTCGGCCTACGAGCAGTACTTC	CASSSAYEQYF
17	.	TRBJ2-6	TRBV11-2	.	TGTGCCAGCAGGAAATGGGGGGGGGCGAGCGGGGCCAACGTCCTGACTTTC	CASRKWGGASGANVLTF
15	.	TRBJ2-7	TRBV6-1	TRBD2	TGTGCCACCGAAGCGGGACTAGCGGGGGTCTACGAGCAGTACTTC	CATEAGLAGVYEQYF
13	.	TRBJ2-5	TRBV18	.	TGTGCCAGCTCAACGGACAGAGTAGAGACCCAGTACTTC	CASSTDRVETQYF
13	.	TRBJ1-1	TRBV29-1	.	TGCAGCGTGCATGGGACACCTAACACTGAAGCTTTCTTT	CSVHGTPNTEAFF
15	.	TRBJ1-4	TRBV5-1	.	TGCGCCAGCAGCTTGGCCGACAGGCGAAATGAAAAACTGTTTTTT	CASSLADRRNEKLFF
14	.	TRBJ2-3	TRBV10-3	.	TGTGCCATCAATCCGGCGGAACGCACAGATACGCAGTATTTT	CAINPAERTDTQYF
13	.	TRBJ1-1	TRBV5-5	.	TGTGCCAGCACCCTTCCAGGGGCAGGGGAAGCTTTCTTT	CASTLPGAGEAFF
16	.	TRBJ2-7	TRBV30	.	TGTGCCTGGAGTGTACGTGTCGAGACATTCTCCTACGAGCAGTACTTC	CAWSVRVETFSYEQYF
16	.	TRBJ2-7	TRBV4-2	.	TGTGCCAGCAGCACAAGGGTTGGCGGGGCGAGCTACGAGCAGTACTTC	CASSTRVGGASYEQYF
14	.	TRBJ1-2	TRBV6-5	.	TGTGCCAGCAGTTCCCTCAGCGGAGTGAATGGCTACACCTTC	CASSSLSGVNGYTF
13	.	TRBJ2-7	TRBV6-5	TRBD1	TGTGCCAGCAGTTACTTCACAGGGGACGAGCAGTACTTC	CASSYFTGDEQYF
18	once	TRBJ2-2	TRBV10-3	TRBD2	TGTGCCATCAGTGACCCCACCCGACTAGCGGGGGTCACCGGGGAGCTGTTTTTT	CAISDPTRLAGVTGELFF
14	.	TRBJ2-1	TRBV29-1	.	TGCAGCGTTGGGAGGGGTGACGGATTCAATGAGCAGTTCTTC	CSVGRGDGFNEQFF
13	.	TRBJ1-4	TRBV4-1	TRBD1	TGCGCCAGCTCCGGGACAGGGGCCGAAAAACTGTTTTTT	CASSGTGAEKLFF
16	.	TRBJ2-7	TRBV18	TRBD1	TGTGCCAGCTCACTCCCTCCGGGACAGGGATCCTACGAGCAGTACTTC	CASSLPPGQGSYEQYF
14	.	TRBJ1-2	TRBV5-4	.	TGTGCCAGCAGCACCGAAGGGGGGGCAAGGGGCTACACCTTC	CASSTEGGARGYTF
14	once	TRBJ2-7	TRBV5-4	TRBD1	TGTGCCAGCAGCTCGGACAGGCCAACCTACGAGCAGTACTTC	CASSSDRPTYEQYF
16	.	TRBJ2-3	TRBV10-2	TRBD2	TGCGCCAGCAGGGACCTAGCGGGGGGTGGTACAGATACGCAGTATTTT	CASRDLAGGGTDTQYF
16	.	TRBJ2-1	TRBV7-2	TRBD2	TGTGCCAGCAGCCTGGCGGGGGGGATCCTGTACAATGAGCAGTTCTTC	CASSLAGGILYNEQFF
13	.	TRBJ2-1	TRBV7-9	TRBD2	TGTGCCAGCAGCTTAGCGGGGCTAGCGGGCTTGTTCTTC	CASSLAGLAGLFF
15	.	TRBJ2-1	TRBV11-3	.	TGTGCCAGCAGCTTAACAGGATTTGACGGCGATGAGCAGTTCTTC	CASSLTGFDGDEQFF
14	.	TRBJ2-7	TRBV10-3	.	TGTGCCATCAGTGAGGGGGGGACAGCTTACGAGCAGTACTTC	CAISEGGTAYEQYF
14	.	TRBJ2-7	TRBV30	.	TGTGCCTGGAGGAGCGGATACTTCTCCTACGAGCAGTACTTC	CAWRSGYFSYEQYF
13	.	TRBJ2-7	TRBV6-5	.	TGTGCCAGCAGTGGAATTGAGGGTCACGAGCAGTACTTC	CASSGIEGHEQYF
11	once	TRBJ2-2	TRBV19	.	TGTGCCAGCGGAGGGTACGGGGAGCTGTTTTTT	CASGGYGELFF
16	.	TRBJ2-7	TRBV5-1	.	TGCGCCAGCAGCTTGGGGCCGCAGGTTACCCCCTACGAGCAGTACTTC	CASSLGPQVTPYEQYF
14	few	TRBJ1-1	TRBV5-1	TRBD1	TGCGCCAGCAGCGGCATGACAGGGGCGACTGAAGCTTTCTTT	CASSGMTGATEAFF
14	.	TRBJ1-2	TRBV6-1	TRBD1	TGTGCCAGCAGTGAACCGACAGGGGACTATGGCTACACCTTC	CASSEPTGDYGYTF
14	.	TRBJ2-2	TRBV29-1	TRBD1	TGCAGCGTCTTAGGGACAGCCAACACCGGGGAGCTGTTTTTT	CSVLGTANTGELFF
12	.	TRBJ1-2	TRBV19	TRBD1	TGTGCCACCACGGACAGGGGGGATGGCTACACCTTC	CATTDRGDGYTF
14	.	TRBJ2-7	TRBV28	TRBD2	TGTGCCAGCAGTTTCAGCGCGGGAGATGGGAAGCAGTACTTC	CASSFSAGDGKQYF
15	.	TRBJ1-2	TRBV6-6	.	TGTGCCAGCAGTCCCCTTTTACAGCCCAACTATGGCTACACCTTC	CASSPLLQPNYGYTF
13	once	TRBJ2-7	TRBV7-2	.	TGTGCCAGCAGCTTAGCGGGGGGTCACGAGCAGTACTTC	CASSLAGGHEQYF
15	.	TRBJ2-2	TRBV6-5	.	TGTGCCAGCAGTTGGACTTCAGGGGTCGCCGGGGAGCTGTTTTTT	CASSWTSGVAGELFF
16	.	TRBJ2-3	TRBV5-4	.	TGTGCCAGCAGCTTGGAGAGGGGGGGGGCGGCAGATACGCAGTATTTT	CASSLERGGAADTQYF
13	.	TRBJ1-2	TRBV28	.	TGTGCCAGCAGTTCTCTGACAGACTATGGCTACACCTTC	CASSSLTDYGYTF
9	.	TRBJ2-7	TRBV3-1/TRBV3-2	.	TGTGCCACCTATCGGGCGGGGTACTTC	CATYRAGYF
15	.	TRBJ2-7	TRBV10-2	TRBD1	TGCGCCAGCAGTCCAACCCGGGACAGAATATACGAGCAGTACTTC	CASSPTRDRIYEQYF
15	few	TRBJ2-1	TRBV4-1	.	TGCGCCAGCAGCCCCAGGGAGGTAGCCAGCAATGAGCAGTTCTTC	CASSPREVASNEQFF
14	.	TRBJ2-7	TRBV27	TRBD1	TGTGCCAGCAGTTCGGACAGGGTAGGCTACGAGCAGTACTTC	CASSSDRVGYEQYF
15	.	TRBJ2-1	TRBV28	TRBD2	TGTGCCAGCAGTTCCAGCGGGAGGGCAAGCGATGAGCAGTTCTTC	CASSSSGRASDEQFF
14	.	TRBJ2-3	TRBV7-3	.	TGTGCCAGCAGCTTCTCCGGTGTTGGTGATACGCAGTATTTT	CASSFSGVGDTQYF